Described below is a single TCR beta chain sequence and its context. Its matching antigen is unknown. The sample is drawn from a study of T cell responses to AZD1222 COVID-19 vaccine. Study results and caveats: With dominance at 160-218 and 743-854, vaccine-associated CD4 TCRs spanned spike.

Data came from immunoSEQ multiplex PCR; TCRdb stores just in-frame clones and leaves some out. This repertoire shows 95,000 to 150,000 clones, 80% to 90% found once; its top ten account for approximately 2.4%. This TCR was recovered from an adult in good health. The sample in question was peripheral blood, obtained on day 0 of AZD1222 vaccination.

The CDR3 sequence is CSATTGANTEAFF. DNA for the CDR3: TGCAGCGCTACGACAGGGGCGAACACTGAAGCTTTCTTT. V usage is TRBV29-1 and J usage is TRBJ1-1; 8 bases are shared with TRBD1. Germline CDR1 reads SQVTM; CDR2 reads ANQGSEA. Losses at the gene ends were 7 bases for V and 1 base for J; bases not matched to a gene: 5. CDR3 length equals 13 residues.